The sequence of this T cell receptor (beta chain) was determined in a study of blood T cell repertoires in COVID-19 (dated by TCRdb to about 2020). For the wider study: The collaborator samples originated in the United States, Italy and Spain and spanned the acute and convalescent phases of COVID-19. The prospective study material was composed of cDNA or gDNA derived from T cells, B-cell-depleted T cells, or PBMCs. The dataset comprised deeply sampled blood TCRbeta repertoires from subjects exposed to, actively infected with, or recovered from COVID-19. The repertoires were released in a freely available public database meant as a resource for research on the immune response to SARS-CoV-2. The samples were drawn from two sources: the first 160 participants of the ongoing ImmuneRACE study, and fewer than 1,500 subjects contributed by 6 global collaborators. Sample metadata almost always included a de-identified subject ID, COVID-19 status, age in years and sex. Where available, HLA class I and class II types were taken from metadata supplied by the sample provider and were not determined by assay-based typing. Findings and caveats that apply to the study as a whole: Clinical and demographic metadata were provided uncurated, with the amount varying by source and participant.

In regard to this clone: Its cognate antigen has yet to be identified. One base away there is no much larger clone; base qualities are not given.

The collaborating institutions used their own protocols to collect whole blood in K2EDTA tubes. Collaborator samples were shipped for TCRbeta analysis as frozen whole blood, isolated PBMCs, or DNA extracted from either sample type. CDR1 SEHNR and CDR2 FQNEAQ were looked up in the germline V gene (reference sequence). The CDR3 starts with the cysteine, ends with the phenylalanine, and has 14 residues. Only CDR3 DNA is held: 42 bases, read in frame from base 1. The V and J ends are trimmed by 5 bases and 3 bases, leaving 14 bases between them. The immunoSEQ Assay, a bias-controlled multiplex PCR, was used to amplify TCRbeta CDR3 regions from genomic DNA. The study's processing was this. Nucleated cell counts per sample were estimated from amplification of reference gene primers within the assay. To quantify the absolute abundance of each unique TCRbeta CDR3 rearrangement, sequence reads were collapsed and filtered. For each sample, productive Simpson clonality was calculated by taking the square root of Simpson's diversity index across productive rearrangements. In TCRdb, the immuneACCESS table is reduced to in-frame sequences with V and J assigned. These tables do not hold every clone; where another copy was compared, an unresolved V gene accounts for under half, and the others remain unexplained. V, J and clone size were drawn from that table, and D and trimming were deduced from the DNA. This sample comprises about 120,000 clones, 70% to 85% of them detected only once. The ten largest clones represent roughly 2.6% of the sample.

This chain is built from TRBV7-9 and TRBJ2-7; 7 matching bases give a weak D call of TRBD2. The source is a man aged 45-65 years with acute or convalescent COVID-19. The sample consisted of peripheral blood. Here the CDR3 is given as CASSGGAGHYEQYF. The DNA is as follows: TGTGCCAGCAGCGGGGGGGCAGGGCACTACGAGCAGTACTTC. Here the CDR3 is joined to the reference TRBV7-9 and TRBJ2-7 genes, and the full variable domain is: DTGVSQNPRHKITKRGQNVTFRCDPISEHNRLYWYRQTLGQGPEFLTYFQNEAQLEKSRLLSDRFSAERPKGSFSTLEIQRTEQGDSAMYLCASSGGAGHYEQYFGPGTRLTVT.